This record looks at one TCR beta chain sequence and its context. The CDR3 has 12 residues. Germline V gives CDR1 GTSNPN, CDR2 SVGIG (reference sequence). The sample belongs to a study of blood T cell repertoires in COVID-19. Using immunoSEQ multiplex PCR, the repertoire was profiled, and TCRdb retains in-frame clones only, with some absent. The sample includes under 60,000 clones, about 87% seen only once; the top ten take 12%. This clonotype was obtained from a human donor with active COVID-19. The donor label of this sample is uncertain. The chain joins TRBV30 to TRBJ1-1; unclear D gene. The sequencing input was peripheral blood. The chain's CDR3 is CLSALDNTEAFF. DNA for the CDR3: TGTCTGAGCGCTCTTGATAACACTGAAGCTTTCTTT. Filled out from reference TRBV30 and TRBJ1-1, the complete variable domain reads SQTIHQWPATLVQPVGSPLSLECTVEGTSNPNLYWYRQAAGRGLQLLFYSVGIGQISSEVPQNLSASRPQDRQFILSSKKLLLSDSGFYLCLSALDNTEAFFGQGTRLTVV.